The clone carrying this T cell receptor (beta chain) was detected a few times. Antigen specificity is unknown. The sample belongs to a study of cytomegalovirus exposure and HLA in healthy donors. The wider study: There were 117 million unique TCR beta sequences, drawn from roughly 200 million T cells, in an earlier analysis.

PCR employed 60 Vbeta and 13 Jbeta primers. Clones were read by immunoSEQ multiplex PCR, and TCRdb kept only the in-frame ones, dropping some. The sample has under 85,000 clones, 79% seen once. CDR3 length: 11 amino acids. Germline V gene lookup returns CDR1 MNHEY and CDR2 SVGAGI. V shed 7 bases and J shed 9 bases, with 13 bases lying between them. Study-wide findings and caveats: TCR sequences were mostly rare, though some public TCRs occurred in many donors. Sequencing probably produced one cluster of sequence variants that were highly shared. Earlier findings revealed that most TCR beta V segments proved productive either about 87% or about 30% of the time.

This receptor was identified in a woman aged 40 to 50 in good health and CMV-seropositive. The sequencing sample was made of PBMCs. This rearrangement joins TRBV6-5 to TRBJ2-7; unclear D gene. This chain's CDR3 is CASTNSFGQYF. The CDR3 DNA sequence: TGTGCCAGCACGAACAGCTTCGGGCAGTACTTC.